The count of the clone carrying this TCR beta chain is one. Antigen unknown. These data originate in a study of shared clonotypes between healthy human individuals. Study-wide points: Sharing across four donors was highest in naive CD4 (roughly 5%) and lowest in memory CD8 (approximately 0.4%).

For sorted subsets, 150 to 200 ng DNA per replicate equaled about 31,000 T cell genomes. The assay was immunoSEQ multiplex PCR, and TCRdb's table has in-frame clones only and misses some. The sample lists about 190,000 clones; approximately 62% were seen once. Donors were Caucasian adults residing in Nashville, Tennessee, USA. This clonotype originated in a young man in good health. The material sequenced was memory CD4+ T cells sorted from blood. Described subset: CD45RA-negative fraction.

The CDR3 coding sequence is TGTGCCAGCAGCGAAGACAGGGGGTGGTCTACGCAGTATTTT. This gives the protein CASSEDRGWSTQYF. This chain connects TRBV7-6 to TRBJ2-3; 9 nucleotides line up with TRBD1. Germline CDR1 SGHVS, CDR2 FNYEAQ. J lost 8 bases, V lost 5 bases, and 8 bases had no gene match. CDR3 size: 14 residues.